One sample yielded the 15 T cell receptor beta chains listed below, sequenced in a study of breast tumors, draining lymph nodes, adjacent tissues. From the multiplex PCR reads, TCRdb called clonotypes with MiXCR, one entry per CDR3 protein. The data hold some 170,000 distinct CDR3 sequences, with about 34% observed a single time. Breast cancer patients provided tissue from their axillary draining lymph nodes. The sample comprised axillary lymph node tissue. These TCRs come from a female donor with breast cancer. Some clones in this sample may be carry-over from other donors' samples.

The rearrangement joins TRBV6-5 to TRBJ1-6; D remains unclear. CDR1 is MNHEY and CDR2 is SVGAGI in the germline V gene. The CDR3 is 15 residues long. Trimming removed 6 bases at V and 6 bases at J, with 15 bases between. CDR3 DNA sequence: TGTGCCAGCAGCCATAATAGACGGACTAATTCACCCCTCCACTTT. Translated, it gives CASSHNRRTNSPLHF.

This clonotype was seen at least ten times. The DNA for the CDR3 is TGTGCCAGCAGTTCCCTTCGTATACAAGAGACAGGGGGCTTGAGTTACACCTTC. As protein: CASSSLRIQETGGLSYTF. The J gene is TRBJ1-2, the V gene TRBV6-5; 10 nucleotides line up with TRBD1. The CDR3 is 18 residues long. V gave up 4 bases and J gave up 11 bases; unmatched junction bases: 22. Germline loops: CDR1 MNHEY, CDR2 SVGAGI.

This clonotype was recorded a few times. Being one base from a much bigger clone, this may be a read error. V usage is TRBV19 and J usage is TRBJ2-1; maybe TRBD1 (7 bases). Germline V gene sequence: CDR1 LNHDA, CDR2 SQIVND (reference sequence). CDR3 length: 18 amino acids. The CDR3 is CASSTRGRGRSPQGEQSF. Written as DNA, the CDR3 is TGTGCCAGTAGTACCCGGGGCAGGGGGAGGTCTCCACAAGGCGAGCAGTCCTTC. The variable domain in full, completed from reference TRBV19 and TRBJ2-1, reads DGGITQSPKYLFRKEGQNVTLSCEQNLNHDAMYWYRQDPGQGLRLIYYSQIVNDFQKGDIAEGYSVSREKKESFPLTVTSAQKNPTAFYLCASSTRGRGRSPQGEQSFGPGTRLTVL.

This clonotype was found many times. The chain recombines TRBV6-4 with TRBJ2-7; perhaps TRBD1 as D (6 bases). The CDR3 loop spans 15 amino acids. With 6 bases removed from V and 3 bases from J, the gap between germline ends came to 18 bases. Germline lookup yields CDR1 MRHNA and CDR2 SNTAGT. The CDR3 DNA reads TGTGCCAGCAGCCTCAGGGACACCCATCACTACGAGCAGTACTTC. It codes for CASSLRDTHHYEQYF.

Ten or more counts support this clonotype. The gene calls are TRBV30 and TRBJ1-2, with 9 positions matching TRBD1. The germline gives CDR1 GTSNPN, CDR2 SVGIG (reference sequence). The J segment lost 4 bases and the V segment lost 8 bases, leaving 8 bases of the junction unmatched. This CDR3 contains 13 residues. The CDR3 sequence: CAGTGGAFYGYTF. CDR3 coding DNA: TGTGCCGGCACAGGGGGCGCTTTCTATGGCTACACCTTC.

As for this clonotype: One end of the junction fails to match germline, which may point to a read error. The chain carries TRBV12-3 or TRBV12-4 and TRBJ1-5, with 8 bases aligning to TRBD1. This CDR3 spans 16 amino acids. The CDR3 sequence is CAGRSSRGLGNQPQHF. For the CDR3, the DNA is TGTGCCGGCAGGAGTAGCAGGGGGCTTGGCAATCAGCCCCAGCATTTT.

This clonotype was recorded many times. The genes are TRBV7-3 and TRBJ1-3; D possibly corresponds to TRBD1 (6 bases). CDR1 and CDR2 from the germline V gene are SGHTA and FQGTGA. V lost 5 bases to trimming and J lost 4 bases, with 18 bases between them. CDR3 length: 16 residues. The CDR3 nucleotides are TGTGCCAGCAGCCGACAGGTCCGCTCTACGGGAAACACCATATATTTT. Protein: CASSRQVRSTGNTIYF.

Worth noting for this clonotype: Germline and junction disagree at one end, which may indicate a read error. This chain uses TRBV28 with TRBJ2-1, with 10 bases fitting TRBD2. Per the germline V gene, CDR1 is MDHEN and CDR2 is SYDVKM. The CDR3 loop spans 16 amino acids. CDR3 nucleotides: TGTGCCAGCAGTTTAGAAGCTAGCGGGGGATACGATGAGCAGCTCTTC. It translates to CASSLEASGGYDEQLF.

This clonotype was observed many times. This chain connects TRBV24-1 to TRBJ2-1; 11 bases agree with TRBD2. V lost 3 bases, J lost 5 bases, and 11 bases stayed unmatched. This CDR3 contains 18 residues. Germline CDR1 reads KGHDR; CDR2 reads SFDVKD. The CDR3 nucleotides are TGTGCCACCAGTGATCCCGGGACTAGCGGAGGACTAAACAATGAGCAGTTCTTC. This gives the protein CATSDPGTSGGLNNEQFF.

The rearrangement uses TRBV7-2 and TRBJ2-2; 10 positions agree with TRBD2. This CDR3 comprises 21 residues. CDR1 is SGHTA and CDR2 is FQGNSA in the germline V gene. J gave up 1 base and V 1 base, and 15 bases lay outside the gene matches. This CDR3 reads CASSLGWTSGGTGENTGELFF. In nucleotides, the CDR3 is TGTGCCAGCAGCTTAGGATGGACTAGCGGTGGCACAGGGGAGAACACCGGGGAGCTGTTTTTT.

J is TRBJ1-3 and V is TRBV4-1, with D uncertain. V lost 1 base and J lost 7, with 11 bases in between. In germline, CDR1 is MGHRA, CDR2 YSYEKL. The CDR3 is 14 residues long. CDR3 sequence: CASSQVGSSNTIYF. DNA of the CDR3: TGCGCCAGCAGCCAAGTTGGGTCTAGCAACACCATATATTTT.

This clonotype has ten or more counts. The genes are TRBV3-1 and TRBJ2-1; D is undetermined. This CDR3 comprises 13 residues. CDR1 and CDR2 from the germline V gene are LGHDT and YNNKEL (reference sequence). Trimming shortened V by 1 base and J by 7 bases, and 8 bases separated the two germline ends. CDR3 in DNA: TGTGCCAGCAGCCAAGTTACTTGGAATGAGCAGTTCTTC. Amino acid sequence: CASSQVTWNEQFF.

In this sample, this clonotype turned up many times. This chain's CDR3 is CSATGGIYNEQFF. In DNA form, the CDR3 reads TGCAGTGCTACCGGCGGGATTTACAATGAGCAGTTCTTC. The V gene is TRBV20-1, the J gene TRBJ2-1; D is possibly TRBD2 (6 bases). This CDR3 is built from 13 residues. The V end was cut by 4 bases, the J end by 4 bases, with 11 bases between. Looked up from germline, CDR1 is DFQATT and CDR2 is SNEGSKA (reference sequence).

This clonotype was recorded at least ten times. The J gene is TRBJ2-5, the V gene TRBV5-8, with unresolved D. Germline loops: CDR1 SGHTS, CDR2 YDEGEE. The V and J ends lost 3 bases and 4 bases respectively, with 10 bases between them. The CDR3 totals 13 residues. In DNA, the CDR3 is TGTGCCAGCAGCTGGGCTGGTACAGAGACCCAGTACTTC. This encodes CASSWAGTETQYF.

The table lists this clonotype with many counts. The chain has TRBV5-1 and TRBJ2-7; 7 bases match TRBD1. This CDR3 is 13 amino acids long. V dropped 5 bases and J dropped 4; count of bases not matched to a gene: 6. CDR1 is SGHRS, CDR2 YFSETQ, per germline. The CDR3 here is CASSWTGGYEQYF. The DNA for the CDR3 is TGCGCCAGCAGTTGGACAGGAGGTTACGAGCAGTACTTC.